This TCR beta chain was documented in a study of CD8 T cells in ankylosing spondylitis. TCRdb analysed the 5' RACE reads with MiXCR anew, one entry per CDR3 protein. The repertoire holds under 200,000 distinct CDR3 sequences, with roughly 10% as singletons. Trimming took 0 bases from V and 7 from J; bases not matched to a gene: 2. Germline values: CDR1 MNHEY, CDR2 SVGEGT. CDR3 size: 14 residues. Sequencing input: blood, either unsorted or a sorted T cell fraction (not recorded which). The receptor was derived from a female donor with ankylosing spondylitis or in good health (not recorded which). J is TRBJ2-1 and V is TRBV6-2 or TRBV6-3; 8 positions agree with TRBD2. CDR3 amino acids: CASSYSKRGNEQFF. CDR3 DNA: TGTGCCAGCAGTTACTCGAAGCGGGGGAATGAGCAGTTCTTC.